This note documents a single T cell receptor beta chain sequence. The antigen is not known. Assay used: immunoSEQ multiplex PCR; TCRdb lists only in-frame clones, some missing. There are some 37,000 clones in the sample; approximately 92% occur only once, and 2.5% to 3.5% lies in the top ten. J was trimmed by 6 bases and V by 3 bases; bases with no gene match: 11. The length of the CDR3 is 15 residues. The germline gives CDR1 SGHRS, CDR2 YFSETQ. The source of the sample is a study of neoadjuvant nivolumab and ipilimumab in lung cancer. Study outcomes and limitations: TCR richness and clonality were higher in tumors than adjacent uninvolved lung. Only a single major-pathologic-response sample was available for clonality analysis.

Sequencing was performed on peripheral blood, taken before neoadjuvant nivolumab, alone or with ipilimumab. The source is an adult with non-small cell lung cancer. V and J are TRBV5-1 and TRBJ1-2; 7 nucleotides align to TRBD1. The CDR3 DNA follows: TGCGCCAGCAGCTCCACAGGGGCCCGGACTGATGGCTACACCTTC. It yields the protein CASSSTGARTDGYTF.